Presented here are 7 T cell receptor beta chains from one specimen sequenced in a study of human T cells and chemical hapten exposure. Time point of the sample: pre-sensitization, week 0. The treatment is: therapeutic diphenylcyclopropenone sensitization with weekly scalp DPC. TCRdb redid the calling of the RACE reads with MiXCR, one entry per CDR3 protein. Altogether tens of thousands of distinct CDR3 sequences are present, 8% to 10% being singletons, with the ten largest covering less than 4.5%. Sequenced here: whole blood, sampled in connection with sensitization to the hapten diphenylcyclopropenone (DPC). These receptors all stem from a woman between 40 and 50 years old with alopecia areata. Some clones in this sample may be carry-over from other donors' samples.

This chain joins TRBV24-1 and TRBJ2-5; no reliable D call. Deletions cut 0 bases from V and 2 bases from J, with 3 bases between. Germline loops: CDR1 KGHDR, CDR2 SFDVKD. The CDR3 runs to 13 residues. CDR3 loop: CATSDLEQETQYF. In nucleotides, the CDR3 is TGTGCCACCAGTGATTTGGAGCAAGAGACCCAGTACTTC.

In regard to this clonotype: A much bigger clone sits one base away, suggesting this may be a read error. CDR3 in amino acids: CASSPDRGLPEAIF. CDR3 nucleotide sequence: TGTGCCAGCTCACCCGACAGGGGGCTGCCTGAAGCTATCTTT. The chain carries TRBV18 and TRBJ1-1; the match to TRBD1 covers 10 bases. CDR3 length: 14 amino acids. Germline CDR1 KGHSH, CDR2 LQKENI.

This clonotype was counted only a few times. The V and J genes are TRBV15 and TRBJ2-7; the match to TRBD1 covers 7 bases. The germline V gene encodes CDR1 LNHNV and CDR2 YYDKDF (reference sequence). J gave up 6 bases and V 2 bases, and 4 bases lay outside the gene matches. There are 13 residues in the CDR3. The CDR3 is CATSRRDSIEQYF. The CDR3 DNA sequence: TGTGCCACCAGCAGACGGGACAGCATCGAGCAGTACTTC.

This clonotype was picked up many times. The chain links TRBV6-2 or TRBV6-3 to TRBJ2-6, with 10 bases lining up with TRBD2. The germline CDR1 and CDR2 sequences are MNHEY and SVGEGT. This CDR3 region has 19 residues. V was pared by 3 bases and J by 0 bases, with 8 bases of the junction left unmatched. Here the CDR3 DNA reads TGTGCCAGCAGTTATAGGGCTAGCGGGGGCACCTCTGGGGCCAACGTCCTGACTTTC. Residues: CASSYRASGGTSGANVLTF.

The table lists this clonotype with many counts. The chain combines TRBV7-8 with TRBJ2-5, with D tentatively TRBD2 (5 bases). V was clipped by 3 bases and J by 3 bases, with 11 bases between them. CDR1 is SGHVS and CDR2 is FQNEAQ in the germline V gene. CDR3 length equals 14 residues. CDR3 nucleotides: TGTGCCAGCAGCTTCTCCGGACTGGAAGAGACCCAGTACTTC. It yields the protein CASSFSGLEETQYF.

This clonotype has just a few counts. V is TRBV27 and J is TRBJ2-4; perhaps TRBD2 as D (5 bases). CDR1 is MNHEY, CDR2 SMNVEV, per germline (reference sequence). The V end was cut by 4 bases, the J end by 8 bases, with 15 bases between. The length of the CDR3 is 14 residues. CDR3 DNA: TGTGCCAGCAGTTCAGGACTCAGCCTGGACATTCAGTACTTC. It encodes CASSSGLSLDIQYF.

Many counts were recorded for this clonotype. The chain uses TRBV4-3 and TRBJ2-5, with 9 nucleotides matching TRBD2. CDR1 LGHNA and CDR2 YSLEER come from the germline V gene. The CDR3 is 19 amino acids. The junction had 14 bases not matched to a gene; V was cut back by 0 bases and J by 3 bases. In DNA form, the CDR3 reads TGCGCCAGCAGCCAAGATTGGCCTAGCGGGGCCCTCCTCAAAGAGACCCAGTACTTC. Translated: CASSQDWPSGALLKETQYF.